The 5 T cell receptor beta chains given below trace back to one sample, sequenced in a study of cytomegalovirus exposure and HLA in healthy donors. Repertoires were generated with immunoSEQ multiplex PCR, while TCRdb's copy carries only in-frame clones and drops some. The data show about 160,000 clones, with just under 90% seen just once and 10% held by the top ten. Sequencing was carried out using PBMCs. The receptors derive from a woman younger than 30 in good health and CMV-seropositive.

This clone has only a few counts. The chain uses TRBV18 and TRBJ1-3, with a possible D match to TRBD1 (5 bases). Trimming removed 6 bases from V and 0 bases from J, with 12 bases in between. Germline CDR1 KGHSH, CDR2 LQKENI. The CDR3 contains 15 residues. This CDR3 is CASSPGHSSGNTIYF. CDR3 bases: TGTGCCAGCTCGCCTGGACATTCCTCTGGAAACACCATATATTTT. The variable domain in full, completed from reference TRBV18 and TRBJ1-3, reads NAGVMQNPRHLVRRRGQEARLRCSPMKGHSHVYWYRQLPEEGLKFMVYLQKENIIDESGMPKERFSAEFPKEGPSILRIQQVVRGDSAAYFCASSPGHSSGNTIYFGEGSWLTVV.

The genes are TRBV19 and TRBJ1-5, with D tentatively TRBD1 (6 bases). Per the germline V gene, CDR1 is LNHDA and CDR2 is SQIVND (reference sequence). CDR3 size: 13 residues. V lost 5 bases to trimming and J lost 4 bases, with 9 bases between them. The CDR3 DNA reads TGTGCCAGTAGTCTCCAGGGGAATCAGCCCCAGCATTTT. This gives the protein CASSLQGNQPQHF. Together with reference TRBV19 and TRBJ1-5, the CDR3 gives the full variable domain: DGGITQSPKYLFRKEGQNVTLSCEQNLNHDAMYWYRQDPGQGLRLIYYSQIVNDFQKGDIAEGYSVSREKKESFPLTVTSAQKNPTAFYLCASSLQGNQPQHFGDGTRLSIL.

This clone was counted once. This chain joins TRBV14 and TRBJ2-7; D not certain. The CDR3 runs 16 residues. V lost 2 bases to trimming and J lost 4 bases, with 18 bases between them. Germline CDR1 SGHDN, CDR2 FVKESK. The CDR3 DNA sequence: TGTGCCAGCAGCCAATGGCAACGGAGTACGATATACGAGCAGTACTTC. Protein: CASSQWQRSTIYEQYF.

CDR3 in amino acids: CASSLVPQGESTDTQYF. The CDR3, as DNA: TGCGCCAGCAGCTTGGTTCCGCAGGGCGAAAGCACAGATACGCAGTATTTT. This rearrangement joins TRBV5-1 to TRBJ2-3, with D perhaps matching TRBD1 (5 bases). CDR3 size: 17 residues. The ends were cut back, 0 bases at V and 0 bases at J, with 14 bases in the middle. CDR1 and CDR2 from the germline V gene are SGHRS and YFSETQ.

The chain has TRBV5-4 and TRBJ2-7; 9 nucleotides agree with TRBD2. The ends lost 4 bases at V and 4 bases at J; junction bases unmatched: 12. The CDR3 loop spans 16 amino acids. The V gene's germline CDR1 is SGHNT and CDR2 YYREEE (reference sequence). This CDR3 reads CASSQEETSGIYEQYF. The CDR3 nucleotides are TGTGCCAGCAGCCAAGAGGAGACTAGCGGAATATACGAGCAGTACTTC.